This T cell receptor beta chain was profiled in a study of T-cell memory formation after mild COVID-19. Study findings and constraints: Memory cells collected pre-infection included some clones that later responded, suggesting cross-reactive memory joined.

Turning to this clonotype: Its specificity is unknown.

Researchers used 5'RACE with constant-segment primers to make TCR alpha and TCR beta cDNA libraries that carry sample barcodes and UMIs. TCRdb recomputed calls from the 5' RACE reads with MiXCR, one row per CDR3 protein. The table lists more than 350,000 distinct CDR3 sequences, 20% to 25% of them singletons, with approximately 12% in the top ten. CDR1 and CDR2 from the germline V gene are SGHDT and YYEEEE. This CDR3 has 14 amino acids. Trimming at V came to 4 bases and at J to 5 bases, leaving 6 bases not matched to a gene. The sequenced sample consisted of PBMCs or a T cell subset sorted from them (not recorded which). This sequence originates from an adult woman who had mild COVID-19 (a few samples of this study predate the infection). Cell type and time point are not known. The chain couples TRBV5-6 to TRBJ1-1; 9 nucleotides match TRBD1. CDR3 bases: TGTGCCAGCAGCAGAGACAGGGGGAAGACTGAAGCTTTCTTT. Its translation is CASSRDRGKTEAFF.